The 10 T cell receptor beta chains below all came from one sample that was sequenced in a study of OX40 agonist ivuxolimab in advanced cancers. Assay used: immunoSEQ multiplex PCR; TCRdb lists only in-frame clones, some missing. The data hold under 70,000 clones, with just over 85% observed a single time. Here the sequenced sample was CD4+ or CD8+ T cells sorted from blood, taken in a trial of the OX40 agonist ivuxolimab. These receptors all stem from an adult with an advanced solid tumor such as melanoma, head and neck, liver or kidney cancer.

DNA for the CDR3: TGTGCCAGCAGCTCGACTCCTTGGAACACTGAAGCTTTCTTT. Residues: CASSSTPWNTEAFF. The chain joins TRBV11-2 to TRBJ1-1; D call uncertain. The CDR3 covers 14 residues. The V end lost 4 bases, the J end lost 1 base, and 10 bases lay between the germline ends. CDR1 SGHAT and CDR2 FQNNGV come from the germline V gene.

The chain recombines TRBV14 with TRBJ2-1; D gene unclear. The length of the CDR3 is 15 residues. CDR1 is SGHDN and CDR2 is FVKESK in the germline V gene. V shed 4 bases and J shed 3 bases, with 13 bases lying between them. The CDR3 spells CASSLSLPYYNEQFF. CDR3 DNA sequence: TGTGCCAGCAGCCTGAGTCTCCCCTACTACAATGAGCAGTTCTTC. The full variable domain, in which reference TRBV14 and TRBJ2-1 provide the parts outside the CDR3, is EAGVTQFPSHSVIEKGQTVTLRCDPISGHDNLYWYRRVMGKEIKFLLHFVKESKQDESGMPNNRFLAERTGGTYSTLKVQPAELEDSGVYFCASSLSLPYYNEQFFGPGTRLTVL.

The rearrangement uses TRBV9 and TRBJ2-7; no definite D call. Germline V gene data show CDR1 as SGDLS and CDR2 as YYNGEE. V was pared by 2 bases and J by 5 bases, with 17 bases between. CDR3 size: 15 residues. CDR3 nucleotide sequence: TGTGCCAGCAGCGTCCAGCCCGGGTTGGTCGACGAGCAGTACTTC. It encodes CASSVQPGLVDEQYF.

The chain employs TRBV20-1 and TRBJ2-1; D is unresolved. The CDR3 is 10 residues long. Germline loops: CDR1 DFQATT, CDR2 SNEGSKA (reference sequence). The germline V and J ends were trimmed by 6 bases and 8 bases, with 8 bases remaining between them. CDR3 in DNA: TGCAGTGCCAACTCCGATGAGCAGTTCTTC. It codes for CSANSDEQFF.

This chain uses TRBV6-1 with TRBJ2-7, with 10 bases fitting TRBD1. CDR1 is MNHNS and CDR2 is SASEGT in the germline V gene. CDR3 length equals 13 residues. V was clipped by 4 bases and J by 6 bases; unmatched bases: 3. This CDR3 reads CASSGGTGVEQYF. In nucleotides, the CDR3 is TGTGCCAGCAGTGGCGGGACAGGGGTCGAGCAGTACTTC.

V gene TRBV30 combines with J gene TRBJ2-1, with TRBD2 matching 15 bases. The germline V gene encodes CDR1 GTSNPN and CDR2 SVGIG (reference sequence). This CDR3 has 15 residues. Trimming took 1 base from V and 6 from J; bases not matched to a gene: 1. CDR3 sequence reads: CAWSEGLAGGNEQFF. The CDR3 DNA sequence: TGTGCCTGGAGTGAGGGACTAGCGGGAGGCAATGAGCAGTTCTTC.

V gene TRBV7-2 combines with J gene TRBJ2-7; D call uncertain. Trimming took 0 bases from V and 3 from J, leaving 6 bases between them. In germline, CDR1 is SGHTA, CDR2 FQGNSA. This CDR3 spans 13 amino acids. CDR3 nucleotide sequence: TGTGCCAGCAGCTTAGCAAAGGGCTACGAGCAGTACTTC. Encoded protein: CASSLAKGYEQYF.

CDR3 bases: TGCGCCAGCAGCTCCAGACTAGCGGGAGCCGGCGAGCAGTACTTC. Translated: CASSSRLAGAGEQYF. The chain has TRBV5-1 and TRBJ2-7; the match to TRBD2 covers 12 bases. Per germline, CDR1 SGHRS and CDR2 YFSETQ. CDR3 size: 15 residues. With V trimmed by 3 bases and J by 6 bases, 7 bases remained unmatched.

J is TRBJ2-1 and V is TRBV6-1, with TRBD2 matching over 10 bases. CDR3 length: 15 residues. Germline CDR1 is MNHNS and CDR2 is SASEGT. J gave up 9 bases and V 7 bases, and 12 bases lay outside the gene matches. The CDR3 spells CASTRGTSDDSEQFF. In DNA form, the CDR3 reads TGTGCCAGCACGAGGGGGACTAGCGACGATAGTGAGCAGTTCTTC.

The gene calls are TRBV29-1 and TRBJ1-3; D is uncertain. The CDR3 runs to 14 residues. Germline V lookup: CDR1 SQVTM, CDR2 ANQGSEA. Trimming shortened V by 2 bases and J by 0 bases, and 8 bases separated the two germline ends. In DNA, the CDR3 is TGCAGCGTTGAAATGCAGCTCTCTGGAAACACCATATATTTT. This codes for CSVEMQLSGNTIYF.